Shown below are 2 T cell receptor beta chains from a single sample sequenced in a study of T cells in Graves' hyperthyroidism and ophthalmopathy. The CDR3 regions of TCR beta were amplified from RNA transcripts. A set of HTBI primers served as the primers for a first-round RT-PCR of the TCR CDR3. TCRdb independently ran MiXCR on the multiplex PCR reads; one entry per CDR3 protein. The repertoire holds some 510,000 distinct CDR3 sequences, with about a fifth as singletons. Sequencing was performed on blood. These receptors were obtained from a man aged 18-30 years with Graves' hyperthyroidism.

This clonotype has at least ten counts. The J gene is TRBJ1-5, the V gene TRBV12-3 or TRBV12-4; a possible D gene is TRBD1 (6 bases). This CDR3 has 17 residues. V was shortened by 5 bases and J by 8 bases, with 25 bases between the two germline ends. In nucleotides, the CDR3 is TGTGCCAGCAGTGGCGGGGGGCAGGGTCGGCTCTTAGAGCCCCAGCATTTT. Its protein is CASSGGGQGRLLEPQHF.

The chain is built from TRBV5-1 and TRBJ2-7; TRBD2 is a possible D gene (6 bases). This CDR3 spans 14 amino acids. Trimming removed 4 bases from V and 7 bases from J, with 18 bases in between. Germline assignment: CDR1 SGHRS and CDR2 YFSETQ. CDR3 region: CASSPGDGSLEQYF. In DNA, the CDR3 is TGCGCCAGCAGCCCGGGGGACGGATCCTTGGAGCAGTACTTC.